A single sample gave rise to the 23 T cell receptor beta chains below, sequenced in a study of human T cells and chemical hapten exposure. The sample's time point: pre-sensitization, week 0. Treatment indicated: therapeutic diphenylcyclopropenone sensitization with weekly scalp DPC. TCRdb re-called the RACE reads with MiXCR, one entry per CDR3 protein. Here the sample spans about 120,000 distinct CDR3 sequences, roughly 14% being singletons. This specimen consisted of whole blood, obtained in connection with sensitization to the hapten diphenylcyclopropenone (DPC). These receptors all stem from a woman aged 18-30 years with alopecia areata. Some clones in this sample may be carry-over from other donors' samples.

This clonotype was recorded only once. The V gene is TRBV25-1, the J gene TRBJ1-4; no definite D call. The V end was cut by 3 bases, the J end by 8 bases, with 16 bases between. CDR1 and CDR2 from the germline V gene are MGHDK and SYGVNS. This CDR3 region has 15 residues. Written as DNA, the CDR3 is TGTGCCAGCAGTGATCGCGGCCGTGGAAAAGAAAAACTGTTTTTT. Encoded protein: CASSDRGRGKEKLFF.

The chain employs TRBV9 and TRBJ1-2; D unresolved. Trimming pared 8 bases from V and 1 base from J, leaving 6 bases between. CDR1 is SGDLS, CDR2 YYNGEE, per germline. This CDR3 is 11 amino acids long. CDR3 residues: CARGNNYGYTF. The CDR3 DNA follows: TGTGCCAGAGGAAATAACTATGGCTACACCTTC.

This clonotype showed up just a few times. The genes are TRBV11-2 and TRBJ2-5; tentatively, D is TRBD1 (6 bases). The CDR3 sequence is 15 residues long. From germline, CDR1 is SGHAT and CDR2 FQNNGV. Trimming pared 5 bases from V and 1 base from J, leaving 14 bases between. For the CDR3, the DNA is TGTGCCAGCAGCCCTAGATGGGGGCCCCAAGAGACCCAGTACTTC. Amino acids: CASSPRWGPQETQYF. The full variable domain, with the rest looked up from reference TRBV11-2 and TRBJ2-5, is EAGVAQSPRYKIIEKRQSVAFWCNPISGHATLYWYQQILGQGPKLLIQFQNNGVVDDSQLPKDRFSAERLKGVDSTLKIQPAKLEDSAVYLCASSPRWGPQETQYFGPGTRLLVL.

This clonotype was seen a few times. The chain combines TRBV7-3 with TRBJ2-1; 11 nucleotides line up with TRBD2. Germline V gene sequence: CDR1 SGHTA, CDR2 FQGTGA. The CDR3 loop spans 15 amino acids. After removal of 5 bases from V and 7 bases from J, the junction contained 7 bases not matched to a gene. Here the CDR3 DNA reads TGTGCCAGCAGCAAACGACTAGCGGGGAGTAATGAGCAGTTCTTC. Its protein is CASSKRLAGSNEQFF. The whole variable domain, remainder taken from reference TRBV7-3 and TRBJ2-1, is GAGVSQTPSNKVTEKGKYVELRCDPISGHTALYWYRQSLGQGPEFLIYFQGTGAADDSGLPNDRFFAVRPEGSVSTLKIQRTERGDSAVYLCASSKRLAGSNEQFFGPGTRLTVL.

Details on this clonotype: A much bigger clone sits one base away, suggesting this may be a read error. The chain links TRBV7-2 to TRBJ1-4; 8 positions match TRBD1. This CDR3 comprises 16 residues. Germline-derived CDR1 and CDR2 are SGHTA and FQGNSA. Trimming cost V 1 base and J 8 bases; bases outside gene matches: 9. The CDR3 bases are TGTGCCAGCAGCTTAGGGCTCGCGACAGGGGACGAAAAACTGTTTTTT. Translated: CASSLGLATGDEKLFF.

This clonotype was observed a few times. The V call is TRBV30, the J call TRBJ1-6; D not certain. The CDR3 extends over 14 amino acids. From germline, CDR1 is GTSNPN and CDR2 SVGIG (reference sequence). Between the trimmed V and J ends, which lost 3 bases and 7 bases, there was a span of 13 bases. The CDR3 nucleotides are TGTGCCTGGAGACTCATCCCAGGAAATTCACCCCTCCACTTT. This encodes CAWRLIPGNSPLHF.

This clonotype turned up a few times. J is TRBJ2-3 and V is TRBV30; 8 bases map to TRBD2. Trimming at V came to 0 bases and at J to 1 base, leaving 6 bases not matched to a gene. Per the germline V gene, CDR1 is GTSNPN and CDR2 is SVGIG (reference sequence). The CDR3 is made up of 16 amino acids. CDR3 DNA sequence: TGTGCCTGGAGTGTACGGGCCGGGAGGGGCACAGATACGCAGTATTTT. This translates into CAWSVRAGRGTDTQYF.

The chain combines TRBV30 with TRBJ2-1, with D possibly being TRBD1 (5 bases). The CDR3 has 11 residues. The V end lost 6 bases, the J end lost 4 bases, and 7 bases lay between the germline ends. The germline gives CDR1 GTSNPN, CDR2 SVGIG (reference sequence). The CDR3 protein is CACREYNEQFF. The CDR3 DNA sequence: TGTGCCTGCAGGGAATACAATGAGCAGTTCTTC.

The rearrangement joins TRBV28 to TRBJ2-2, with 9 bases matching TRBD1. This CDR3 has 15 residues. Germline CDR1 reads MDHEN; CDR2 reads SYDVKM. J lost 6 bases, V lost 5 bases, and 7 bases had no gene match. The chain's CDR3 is CASSTGQGWAGELFF. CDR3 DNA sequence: TGTGCCAGCAGTACAGGACAGGGGTGGGCCGGGGAGCTGTTTTTT.

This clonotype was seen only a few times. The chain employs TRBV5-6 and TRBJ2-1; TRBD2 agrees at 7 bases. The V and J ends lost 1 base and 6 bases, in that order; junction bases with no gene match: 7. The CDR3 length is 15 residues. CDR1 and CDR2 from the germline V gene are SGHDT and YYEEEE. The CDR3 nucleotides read TGTGCCAGCAGCTTGTGGTCAACGGGGGGCAATGAGCAGTTCTTC. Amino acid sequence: CASSLWSTGGNEQFF.

The CDR3 reads CASSLEGRANEKLFF. In DNA, the CDR3 is TGCGCCAGCAGCTTGGAGGGGAGAGCTAATGAAAAACTGTTTTTT. The chain employs TRBV5-1 and TRBJ1-4; D is perhaps TRBD1 (5 bases). Germline V gene data show CDR1 as SGHRS and CDR2 as YFSETQ. Trimming shortened V by 0 bases and J by 3 bases, and 9 bases separated the two germline ends. CDR3 length: 15 residues.

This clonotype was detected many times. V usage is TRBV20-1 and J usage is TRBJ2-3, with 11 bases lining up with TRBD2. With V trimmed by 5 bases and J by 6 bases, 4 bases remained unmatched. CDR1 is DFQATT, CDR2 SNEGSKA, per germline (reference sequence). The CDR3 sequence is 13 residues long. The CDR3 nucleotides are TGCAGTGCTTGTAGCGGGGGGGCCGATACGCAGTATTTT. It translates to CSACSGGADTQYF.

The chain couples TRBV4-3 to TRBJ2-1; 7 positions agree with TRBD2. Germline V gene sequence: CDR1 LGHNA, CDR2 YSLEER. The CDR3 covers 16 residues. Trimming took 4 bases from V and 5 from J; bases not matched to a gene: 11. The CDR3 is CASSREGSNTHNEQFF. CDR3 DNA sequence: TGCGCCAGCAGCCGGGAGGGAAGCAACACTCACAATGAGCAGTTCTTC.

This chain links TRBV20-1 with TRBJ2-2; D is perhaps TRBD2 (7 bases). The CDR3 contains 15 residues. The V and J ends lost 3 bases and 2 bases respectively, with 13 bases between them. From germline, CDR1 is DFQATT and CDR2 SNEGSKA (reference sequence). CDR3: CSASYGGPNTGELFF. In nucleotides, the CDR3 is TGCAGTGCTAGCTACGGGGGGCCAAACACCGGGGAGCTGTTTTTT.

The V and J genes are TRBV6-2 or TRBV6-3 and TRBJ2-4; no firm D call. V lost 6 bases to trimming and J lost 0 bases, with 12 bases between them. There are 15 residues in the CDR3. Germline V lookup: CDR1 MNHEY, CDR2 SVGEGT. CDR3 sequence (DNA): TGTGCCAGCAGCCTCCCCAGGCTAGCCAAAAACATTCAGTACTTC. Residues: CASSLPRLAKNIQYF.

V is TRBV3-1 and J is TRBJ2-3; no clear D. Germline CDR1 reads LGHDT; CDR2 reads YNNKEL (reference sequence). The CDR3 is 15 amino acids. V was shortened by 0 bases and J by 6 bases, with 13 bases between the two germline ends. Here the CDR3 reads CASSQDNSFPDTQYF. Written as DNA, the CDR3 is TGTGCCAGCAGCCAAGATAATAGTTTCCCGGATACGCAGTATTTT.

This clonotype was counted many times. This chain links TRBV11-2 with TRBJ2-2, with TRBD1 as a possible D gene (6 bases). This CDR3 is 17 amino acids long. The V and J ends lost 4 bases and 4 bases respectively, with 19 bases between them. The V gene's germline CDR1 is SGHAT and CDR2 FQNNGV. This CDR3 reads CASSSETGLGSTGELFF. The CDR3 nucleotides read TGTGCCAGCAGCTCGGAAACAGGGCTTGGGAGCACCGGGGAGCTGTTTTTT.

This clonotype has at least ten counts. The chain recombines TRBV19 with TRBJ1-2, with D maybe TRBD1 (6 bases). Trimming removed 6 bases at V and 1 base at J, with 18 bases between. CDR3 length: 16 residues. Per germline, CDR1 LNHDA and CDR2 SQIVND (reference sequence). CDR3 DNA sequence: TGTGCCAGTAGCCACCGGGCAGGGGACTATAACTATGGCTACACCTTC. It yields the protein CASSHRAGDYNYGYTF.

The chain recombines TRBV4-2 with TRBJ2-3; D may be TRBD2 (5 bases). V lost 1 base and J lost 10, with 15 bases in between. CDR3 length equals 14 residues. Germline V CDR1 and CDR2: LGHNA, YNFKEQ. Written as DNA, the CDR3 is TGTGCCAGCAGCCAAGGGGAGATGGTAGGTCCGCAGTATTTT. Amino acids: CASSQGEMVGPQYF.

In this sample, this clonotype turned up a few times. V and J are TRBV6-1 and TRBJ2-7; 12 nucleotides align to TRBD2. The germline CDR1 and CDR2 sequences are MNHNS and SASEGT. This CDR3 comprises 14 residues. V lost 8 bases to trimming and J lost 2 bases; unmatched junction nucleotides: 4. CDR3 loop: CASGTSGGTYEQYF. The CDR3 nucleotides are TGTGCCAGCGGCACTAGCGGGGGGACCTACGAGCAGTACTTC.

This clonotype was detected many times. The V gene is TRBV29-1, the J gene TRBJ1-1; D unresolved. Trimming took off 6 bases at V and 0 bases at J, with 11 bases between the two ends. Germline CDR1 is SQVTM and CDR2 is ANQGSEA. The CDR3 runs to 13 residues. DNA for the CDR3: TGCAGCGTAGCTCAGGTTTTGAACACTGAAGCTTTCTTT. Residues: CSVAQVLNTEAFF.

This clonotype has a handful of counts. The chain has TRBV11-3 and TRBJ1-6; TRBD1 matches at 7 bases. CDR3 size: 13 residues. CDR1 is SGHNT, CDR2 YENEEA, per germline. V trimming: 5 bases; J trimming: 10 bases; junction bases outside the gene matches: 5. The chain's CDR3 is CASSPRQGSPLHF. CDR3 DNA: TGTGCCAGCAGCCCGCGACAGGGATCACCCCTCCACTTT. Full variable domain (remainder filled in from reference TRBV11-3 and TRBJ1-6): EAGVVQSPRYKIIEKKQPVAFWCNPISGHNTLYWYLQNLGQGPELLIRYENEEAVDDSQLPKDRFSAERLKGVDSTLKIQPAELGDSAVYLCASSPRQGSPLHFGNGTRLTVT.

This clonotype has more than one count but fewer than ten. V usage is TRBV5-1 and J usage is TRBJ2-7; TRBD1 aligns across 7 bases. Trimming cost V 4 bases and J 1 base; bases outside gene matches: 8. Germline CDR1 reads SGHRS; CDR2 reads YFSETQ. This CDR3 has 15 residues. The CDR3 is CASSPRMDRSYEQYF. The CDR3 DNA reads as TGCGCCAGCAGCCCCAGGATGGACAGGTCCTACGAGCAGTACTTC.